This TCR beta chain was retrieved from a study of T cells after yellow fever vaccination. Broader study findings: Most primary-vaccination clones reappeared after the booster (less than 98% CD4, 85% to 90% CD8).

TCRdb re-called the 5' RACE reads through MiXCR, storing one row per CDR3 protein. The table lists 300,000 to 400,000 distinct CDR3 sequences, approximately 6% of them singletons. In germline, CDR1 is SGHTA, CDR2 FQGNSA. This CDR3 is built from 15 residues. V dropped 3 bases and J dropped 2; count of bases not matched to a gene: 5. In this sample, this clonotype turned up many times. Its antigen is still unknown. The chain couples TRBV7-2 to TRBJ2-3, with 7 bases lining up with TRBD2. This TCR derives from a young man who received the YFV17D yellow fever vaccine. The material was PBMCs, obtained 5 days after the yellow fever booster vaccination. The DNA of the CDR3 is TGTGCCAGCAGCTTGGGGGGGGTTCTCACAGATACGCAGTATTTT. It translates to CASSLGGVLTDTQYF.